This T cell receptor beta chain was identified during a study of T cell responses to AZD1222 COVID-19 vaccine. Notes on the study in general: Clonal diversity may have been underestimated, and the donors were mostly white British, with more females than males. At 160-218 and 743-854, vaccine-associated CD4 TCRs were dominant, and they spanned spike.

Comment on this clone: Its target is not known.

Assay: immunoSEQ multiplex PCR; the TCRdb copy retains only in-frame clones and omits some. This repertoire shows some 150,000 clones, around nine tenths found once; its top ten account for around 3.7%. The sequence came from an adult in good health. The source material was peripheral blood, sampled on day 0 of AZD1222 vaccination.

The chain's CDR3 is CASTSGAEAFF. The CDR3 nucleotides read TGTGCCAGCACCTCGGGGGCTGAAGCTTTCTTT. The chain carries TRBV6-5 and TRBJ1-1, with a tentative D call TRBD1 (5 bases). The V gene's germline CDR1 is MNHEY and CDR2 SVGAGI. CDR3 size: 11 residues. V was clipped by 7 bases and J by 6 bases, with 9 bases between them.